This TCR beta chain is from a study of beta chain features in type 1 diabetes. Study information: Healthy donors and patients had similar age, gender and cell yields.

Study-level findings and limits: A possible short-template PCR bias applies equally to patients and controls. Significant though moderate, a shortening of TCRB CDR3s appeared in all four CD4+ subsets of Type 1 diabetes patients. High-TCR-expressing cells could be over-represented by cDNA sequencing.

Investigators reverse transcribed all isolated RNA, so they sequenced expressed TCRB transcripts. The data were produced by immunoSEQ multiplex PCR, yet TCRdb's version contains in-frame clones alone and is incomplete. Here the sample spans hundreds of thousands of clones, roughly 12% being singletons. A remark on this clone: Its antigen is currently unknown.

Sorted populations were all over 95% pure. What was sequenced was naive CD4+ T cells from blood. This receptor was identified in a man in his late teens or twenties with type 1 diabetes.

This CDR3 is CASSLTVMNTEAFF. The CDR3 DNA reads TGTGCCAGCAGCTTAACCGTCATGAACACTGAAGCTTTCTTT. The gene calls are TRBV7-2 and TRBJ1-1; D remains ambiguous. The CDR3 length is 14 residues. Trimming pared 2 bases from V and 0 bases from J, leaving 7 bases between. Germline V gene sequence: CDR1 SGHTA, CDR2 FQGNSA.